The source of this T cell receptor (beta chain) is a study of shared clonotypes between healthy human individuals. Study results and caveats: Relative to their counterparts shared across all four donors, non-shared clonotypes exhibited diminished generation probabilities.

Genomic DNA per cell subset filled all wells of several immunoSEQ plates. Measured with immunoSEQ multiplex PCR; TCRdb has only the in-frame clones, and not every one. The sample lists about 1.1 million clones, around three quarters occurring once. V lost 1 base and J lost 10, with 11 bases in between. Germline CDR1 is SNHLY and CDR2 is FYNNEI. This CDR3 contains 13 residues. A remark on this clone: Its antigen remains unidentified.

The TCR was taken from a man younger than 30 in good health. Some clones in this sample may be carry-over from other donors' samples. This chain connects TRBV2 to TRBJ2-1, with D uncertain. Sequenced sample: memory CD4+ T cells from PBMCs. Subset meaning: CD45RA-negative fraction. The CDR3 reads CASSEERFGEQFF. DNA of the CDR3: TGTGCCAGCAGTGAAGAGAGGTTTGGGGAGCAGTTCTTC.